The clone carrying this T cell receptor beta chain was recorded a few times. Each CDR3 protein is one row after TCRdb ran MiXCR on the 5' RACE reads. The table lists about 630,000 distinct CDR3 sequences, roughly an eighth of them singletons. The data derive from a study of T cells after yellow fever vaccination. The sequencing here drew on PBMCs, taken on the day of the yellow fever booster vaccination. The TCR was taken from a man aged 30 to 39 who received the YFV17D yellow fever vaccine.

CDR3 bases: TGTGCCAGTAGACCTCGGACAGGGGGCGCAGATACGCAGTATTTT. Residues: CASRPRTGGADTQYF. The V call is TRBV19, the J call TRBJ2-3; 11 bases agree with TRBD1. V was pared by 6 bases and J by 4 bases, with 6 bases of the junction left unmatched. Germline CDR1 and CDR2: LNHDA and SQIVND (reference sequence). CDR3 length: 15 residues.